Listed below are T cell receptor beta chains from one sample, sequenced in a study of cytomegalovirus exposure and HLA in healthy donors. TCRdb's table, derived via immunoSEQ multiplex PCR, lists solely in-frame clones and lacks some. The repertoire holds 150,000 or so clones, with approximately 80% as singletons. The sample taken for sequencing was PBMCs. These receptors were collected from a man younger than 45 in good health and CMV-seropositive. CDR3s include the opening cysteine and the closing phenylalanine or tryptophan. A D gene is named only where the DNA matches it firmly. Size tells how often a clone was seen (once, few, many) or the class of an expanded clone, and some rows leave it out.

>TRBJ1-5|.|TRBV9|.
CASSVEGLNNQPQHF
TGTGCCAGCAGCGTTGAGGGTTTAAACAATCAGCCCCAGCATTTT
>TRBJ2-6|.|TRBV5-6|.
CASSLVGQLAGANVLTF
TGTGCCAGCAGCTTGGTAGGACAGTTGGCTGGGGCCAACGTCCTGACTTTC
>TRBJ2-7|.|TRBV28|few
CASSRPSDSYEQYF
TGTGCCAGCAGTCGACCTAGCGACTCCTACGAGCAGTACTTC
>TRBJ2-3|TRBD1|TRBV28|.
CASSSTGTATDTQYF
TGTGCCAGCAGTTCCACCGGGACAGCCACAGATACGCAGTATTTT
>TRBJ1-5|TRBD1|TRBV6-6|.
CASSSGQGGNQPQHF
TGTGCCAGCAGTTCTGGACAGGGAGGCAATCAGCCCCAGCATTTT
>TRBJ2-5|TRBD2|TRBV11-2|.
CASSLEGRGGTQYF
TGTGCCAGCAGCTTAGAAGGGCGGGGGGGGACCCAGTACTTC
>TRBJ2-1|.|TRBV18|.
CASSPGRGSYNEQFF
TGTGCCAGCTCACCGGGGAGAGGGTCCTACAATGAGCAGTTCTTC
>TRBJ1-1|.|TRBV23-1|few
CASSQSIGVEEAFF
TGCGCCAGCAGTCAATCTATCGGGGTGGAGGAAGCTTTCTTT
>TRBJ1-4|TRBD1|TRBV19|once
CASSIVRGQEKLFF
TGTGCCAGTAGTATAGTCAGGGGGCAAGAAAAACTGTTTTTT
>TRBJ1-4|TRBD1|TRBV6-1|.
CASSGGQGPRGNEKLFF
TGTGCCAGCAGTGGCGGACAGGGGCCGAGGGGGAATGAAAAACTGTTTTTT
>TRBJ1-5|.|TRBV4-1|.
CASSQDLEDQPQHF
TGCGCCAGCAGCCAAGATCTCGAGGATCAGCCCCAGCATTTT
>TRBJ1-4|.|TRBV11-2|.
CASSLVGGALNEKLFF
TGTGCCAGCAGCCTCGTAGGGGGGGCCCTTAATGAAAAACTGTTTTTT
>TRBJ2-7|TRBD1|TRBV15|.
CATSRVGTGAYEQYF
TGTGCCACCAGCAGAGTGGGGACAGGGGCCTACGAGCAGTACTTC
>TRBJ2-1|TRBD2|TRBV10-3|once
CASEREVFREQFF
TGTGCCTCCGAGCGGGAGGTTTTCCGGGAGCAGTTCTTC
>TRBJ2-1|.|TRBV29-1|.
CSVEARGGSYNEQFF
TGCAGCGTTGAAGCAAGGGGTGGCTCCTACAATGAGCAGTTCTTC
>TRBJ1-1|TRBD1|TRBV19|.
CASSDRGYTEAFF
TGTGCCAGTAGCGACAGGGGTTACACTGAAGCTTTCTTT
>TRBJ2-7|.|TRBV2|.
CASSEQGSYYEQYF
TGTGCCAGCAGTGAGCAGGGTTCCTACTACGAGCAGTACTTC
>TRBJ2-3|.|TRBV6-4|.
CASSDSEGTSTDTQYF
TGTGCCAGCAGTGACTCGGAAGGGACTAGCACAGATACGCAGTATTTT
>TRBJ2-1|.|TRBV6-6|few
CASSTTTPSSYNEQFF
TGTGCCAGCAGTACAACGACTCCGAGCTCCTACAATGAGCAGTTCTTC
>TRBJ2-2|TRBD2|TRBV7-6|.
CASSSGTSGGTGELFF
TGTGCCAGCAGCTCTGGGACTAGCGGGGGAACCGGGGAGCTGTTTTTT
>TRBJ1-1|.|TRBV28|.
CASSLPRVIGNTEAFF
TGTGCCAGCAGTTTACCCAGGGTAATAGGGAACACTGAAGCTTTCTTT
>TRBJ2-3|TRBD2|TRBV10-3|.
CAITSSGTSGIKDTQYF
TGTGCCATCACATCTTCCGGGACTAGCGGAATTAAAGATACGCAGTATTTT
>TRBJ2-1|.|TRBV4-2|.
CASSQEVVNEQFF
TGTGCCAGCAGCCAAGAAGTAGTCAATGAGCAGTTCTTC
>TRBJ1-2|TRBD1|TRBV25-1|.
CASSPSGTGIGWDYGYTF
TGTGCCAGCAGCCCATCCGGGACAGGAATAGGATGGGACTATGGCTACACCTTC
>TRBJ2-1|TRBD2|TRBV6-5|.
CASSQGLAGENEQFF
TGTGCCAGCAGCCAGGGACTAGCGGGAGAGAATGAGCAGTTCTTC
>TRBJ1-2|TRBD1|TRBV5-6|.
CASSIGQGSYGYTF
TGTGCCAGCAGCATCGGACAGGGAAGCTATGGCTACACCTTC
>TRBJ1-5|TRBD1|TRBV7-3|.
CASSPTGPDQPQHF
TGTGCCAGCAGCCCGACAGGGCCCGATCAGCCCCAGCATTTT
>TRBJ2-5|TRBD1|TRBV19|.
CASSIGDREGETQYF
TGTGCCAGTAGTATAGGGGACAGGGAAGGGGAGACCCAGTACTTC
>TRBJ1-4|.|TRBV15|.
CATSRDSRRGLNEKLFF
TGTGCCACCAGCAGAGATTCTAGAAGGGGCCTTAATGAAAAACTGTTTTTT
>TRBJ1-1|.|TRBV4-2|.
CASSQLTGPGGTEAFF
TGTGCCAGCAGCCAACTAACGGGCCCCGGGGGCACTGAAGCTTTCTTT
>TRBJ1-2|.|TRBV7-3|.
CASSLDGGWGYTF
TGTGCCAGCAGCTTAGACGGGGGATGGGGCTACACCTTC
>TRBJ2-2|TRBD1|TRBV30|.
CAWRRGQGAGELFF
TGTGCCTGGAGAAGGGGACAGGGAGCCGGGGAGCTGTTTTTT
>TRBJ2-1|.|TRBV28|.
CASSPRTGPGEQFF
TGTGCCAGCAGTCCGCGCACAGGTCCAGGAGAGCAGTTCTTC
>TRBJ2-7|.|TRBV4-1|.
CASSQVRQTSPAYEQYF
TGCGCCAGCAGCCAGGTTCGACAGACCTCCCCCGCTTACGAGCAGTACTTC
>TRBJ2-3|.|TRBV6-6|.
CASSYPDTQYF
TGTGCCAGCAGTTATCCGGATACGCAGTATTTT
>TRBJ1-4|TRBD1|TRBV30|.
CACGNRGLNEKLFF
TGTGCCTGTGGAAACAGGGGGCTTAATGAAAAACTGTTTTTT
>TRBJ2-7|.|TRBV29-1|few
CSAIAMGLSSYEQYF
TGCAGCGCCATAGCCATGGGACTCAGCTCCTACGAGCAGTACTTC
>TRBJ2-7|TRBD2|TRBV11-2|.
CASSPWGTSGAYEQYF
TGTGCCAGCAGCCCCTGGGGGACTAGCGGGGCCTACGAGCAGTACTTC
>TRBJ2-3|TRBD2|TRBV19|.
CASATFGGRRTDTQYF
TGTGCCAGTGCGACCTTCGGCGGGAGGCGCACAGATACGCAGTATTTT
>TRBJ2-3|TRBD1|TRBV27|.
CASSPSGTGSDTQYF
TGTGCCAGCAGTCCCTCCGGGACAGGATCAGATACGCAGTATTTT
>TRBJ2-7|.|TRBV5-1|.
CASSRDSSYEQCF
TGCGCCAGCAGCCGGGACTCATCCTACGAGCAGTGCTTC
>TRBJ2-6|TRBD2|TRBV4-2|.
CASSQDRGTTSANVLTF
TGTGCCAGCAGCCAAGATAGGGGAACGACTAGCGCCAACGTCCTGACTTTC
>TRBJ1-4|.|TRBV7-9|.
CASSRTFGREKLFF
TGTGCCAGCAGCAGGACATTCGGACGTGAAAAACTGTTTTTT
>TRBJ2-7|TRBD2|TRBV29-1|.
CSVNLAGGWEQYF
TGCAGCGTCAACTTAGCGGGAGGGTGGGAGCAGTACTTC
>TRBJ2-3|TRBD1|TRBV7-2|.
CASSPRTGGSTDTQYF
TGTGCCAGCAGCCCCCGGACAGGGGGATCCACAGATACGCAGTATTTT
>TRBJ1-5|TRBD1|TRBV28|.
CASSMTGLGNQPQHF
TGTGCCAGCAGTATGACAGGGTTGGGCAATCAGCCCCAGCATTTT
>TRBJ1-5|TRBD1|TRBV6-1|.
CASSWDSNQPQHF
TGTGCCAGCAGTTGGGACAGTAATCAGCCCCAGCATTTT
>TRBJ2-7|.|TRBV25-1|.
CASSKSQQGMFYEQYF
TGTGCCAGCAGTAAATCCCAACAGGGTATGTTCTACGAGCAGTACTTC
>TRBJ1-1|.|TRBV19|.
CASSPRLGAFF
TGTGCCAGTAGTCCTCGACTGGGAGCTTTCTTT
>TRBJ1-1|TRBD1|TRBV19|.
CASSTQTGGNTEAFF
TGTGCCAGTAGTACCCAGACAGGGGGGAACACTGAAGCTTTCTTT
>TRBJ1-2|TRBD1|TRBV11-2|few
CASSLPDRLYGYTF
TGTGCCAGCAGCTTACCGGACAGGCTGTATGGCTACACCTTC
>TRBJ1-2|.|TRBV14|.
CASSSQEGALSFYTF
TGTGCCAGCAGCAGTCAGGAGGGAGCCCTCTCTTTTTACACCTTC
>TRBJ2-1|.|TRBV27|few
CASSPFSYNEQFF
TGTGCCAGCAGTCCCTTCTCCTACAATGAGCAGTTCTTC
>TRBJ2-1|TRBD2|TRBV29-1|.
CSARGLAGDSEQFF
TGCAGCGCGAGAGGACTAGCGGGAGATTCTGAGCAGTTCTTC
>TRBJ1-1|.|TRBV28|.
CASRDSGGTEAFF
TGTGCCAGCAGGGACTCAGGCGGGACTGAAGCTTTCTTT
>TRBJ2-7|TRBD1|TRBV5-6|.
CASSSAGTGGAYEQYF
TGTGCCAGCAGCAGCGCAGGGACAGGGGGGGCCTACGAGCAGTACTTC
>TRBJ2-1|TRBD2|TRBV2|.
CASSGDRLAGGLSSYNEQFF
TGTGCCAGCAGCGGAGATCGACTAGCGGGAGGCCTGAGCTCCTACAATGAGCAGTTCTTC